Each of the 25 T cell receptor beta chains below was sequenced from the same sample in a study of T-cell memory formation after mild COVID-19. TCRdb reanalysed the 5' RACE reads using MiXCR and keeps one entry per CDR3 protein. This repertoire shows roughly 610,000 distinct CDR3 sequences, 15% to 20% found once; its top ten account for about 8.1%. The material sequenced was PBMCs or a T cell subset sorted from them (not recorded which). All receptors come from an adult woman who had mild COVID-19 (a few samples of this study predate the infection). Cell type and time point are not known.

The rearrangement links TRBV7-2 to TRBJ2-1; the match to TRBD1 covers 10 bases. V lost 1 base, J lost 8 bases, and 11 bases stayed unmatched. CDR3 length: 17 amino acids. Germline CDR1 reads SGHTA; CDR2 reads FQGNSA. The CDR3 is CASSLEGTGAAFHEQFF. The DNA of the CDR3 is TGTGCCAGCAGCTTAGAGGGGACAGGGGCCGCTTTCCATGAGCAGTTCTTC.

This clonotype was seen many times. This rearrangement joins TRBV7-9 to TRBJ2-1; D gene uncertain. Germline CDR1 and CDR2: SEHNR and FQNEAQ (reference sequence). V was cut by 7 bases and J by 5 bases, with 9 bases left in between. The CDR3 consists of 12 residues. The CDR3 is CASTVLDNEQFF. CDR3 nucleotide sequence: TGTGCCAGCACCGTCCTGGACAATGAGCAGTTCTTC. The whole variable domain, filled in from reference TRBV7-9 and TRBJ2-1, reads DTGVSQNPRHKITKRGQNVTFRCDPISEHNRLYWYRQTLGQGPEFLTYFQNEAQLEKSRLLSDRFSAERPKGSFSTLEIQRTEQGDSAMYLCASTVLDNEQFFGPGTRLTVL.

This clonotype has more than one count but fewer than ten. The chain is built from TRBV19 and TRBJ2-3; unclear D gene. CDR1 is LNHDA, CDR2 SQIVND, per germline (reference sequence). V was cut by 3 bases and J by 6 bases, with 13 bases left in between. The CDR3 length is 14 residues. The CDR3 DNA follows: TGTGCCAGTAGTATCCGACTCCAGGTGGATACGCAGTATTTT. Translation gives CASSIRLQVDTQYF. The full variable domain, rest sourced from reference TRBV19 and TRBJ2-3, is DGGITQSPKYLFRKEGQNVTLSCEQNLNHDAMYWYRQDPGQGLRLIYYSQIVNDFQKGDIAEGYSVSREKKESFPLTVTSAQKNPTAFYLCASSIRLQVDTQYFGPGTRLTVL.

This clonotype was found many times. J is TRBJ2-7 and V is TRBV15, with D tentatively TRBD2 (6 bases). Germline V gene sequence: CDR1 LNHNV, CDR2 YYDKDF (reference sequence). Deletions cut 0 bases from V and 5 bases from J, with 20 bases between. The CDR3 is 17 residues long. As DNA, the CDR3 is TGTGCCACCAGCAGAGACCTAAGCGGGCTCGGCAAGGACGAGCAGTACTTC. This sequence encodes CATSRDLSGLGKDEQYF.

This clonotype was seen at least ten times. V and J are TRBV7-2 and TRBJ2-7, with D uncertain. Germline assignment: CDR1 SGHTA and CDR2 FQGNSA. The CDR3 has 13 amino acids. Trimming pared 5 bases from V and 5 bases from J, leaving 13 bases between. The CDR3 region is CASSRFVLDEQYF. The DNA of the CDR3 is TGTGCCAGCAGCCGATTTGTTTTGGACGAGCAGTACTTC.

This rearrangement joins TRBV5-8 to TRBJ2-3; 12 bases match TRBD1. V dropped 3 bases and J dropped 5; count of bases not matched to a gene: 4. The CDR3 runs 15 residues. Germline V gives CDR1 SGHTS, CDR2 YDEGEE. This chain's CDR3 is CASSWGQGAGDTQYF. The CDR3 nucleotides are TGTGCCAGCAGCTGGGGACAGGGGGCCGGAGATACGCAGTATTTT.

The chain uses TRBV7-2 and TRBJ1-2; D gene uncertain. This CDR3 is built from 13 residues. Germline V gives CDR1 SGHTA, CDR2 FQGNSA. V was cut by 5 bases and J by 6 bases, with 13 bases left in between. CDR3 protein: CASSPNSRDGYTF. CDR3 in DNA: TGTGCCAGCAGCCCAAACTCCCGGGATGGCTACACCTTC.

The chain combines TRBV12-3 or TRBV12-4 with TRBJ2-3; tentatively, D is TRBD1 (5 bases). V was clipped by 3 bases and J by 4 bases, with 11 bases between them. CDR3 length: 14 amino acids. CDR3 sequence reads: CASSFLGQADTQYF. The CDR3 DNA is TGTGCCAGCAGTTTTTTGGGGCAGGCAGATACGCAGTATTTT.

This clonotype was seen only a few times. The V and J genes are TRBV6-5 and TRBJ2-5; no clear D gene. Looked up from germline, CDR1 is MNHEY and CDR2 is SVGAGI. The ends were cut back, 2 bases at V and 2 bases at J, with 6 bases in the middle. The CDR3 consists of 13 residues. CDR3 sequence reads: CASSYGIQETQYF. As DNA, the CDR3 is TGTGCCAGCAGTTACGGGATACAAGAGACCCAGTACTTC.

This clonotype was detected a few times. The chain uses TRBV20-1 and TRBJ1-5; the D is unclear. Germline loops: CDR1 DFQATT, CDR2 SNEGSKA (reference sequence). The CDR3 has 13 residues. Trimming cost V 6 bases and J 3 bases, with 12 bases left between them. The CDR3, as DNA: TGCAGTGCCCCCTGGACCCACAATCAGCCCCAGCATTTT. It specifies CSAPWTHNQPQHF.

The chain couples TRBV9 to TRBJ2-7; possibly TRBD1 for D (5 bases). The CDR3 spans 16 residues. The germline CDR1 and CDR2 sequences are SGDLS and YYNGEE. Trimming took off 0 bases at V and 7 bases at J, with 20 bases between the two ends. The DNA of the CDR3 is TGTGCCAGCAGCGTAGATGGCGCAGGGCAGATGCAGGAGCAGTACTTC. Its translation: CASSVDGAGQMQEQYF.

The V gene is TRBV6-2 or TRBV6-3, the J gene TRBJ2-3; 7 bases map to TRBD2. The CDR3 runs 17 residues. Germline V gives CDR1 MNHEY, CDR2 SVGEGT. V lost 0 bases and J lost 6; bases outside the gene matches: 12. The CDR3 nucleotides read TGTGCCAGCAGTTACTCGTATTACAGCGGGACTTCGGATACGCAGTATTTT. Its translation: CASSYSYYSGTSDTQYF.

CDR3: CASSYSRLAAYEQYF. CDR3 nucleotide sequence: TGTGCCAGCAGTTACTCTCGACTAGCTGCCTACGAGCAGTACTTC. This chain joins TRBV6-5 and TRBJ2-7; 7 bases are shared with TRBD2. This CDR3 has 15 residues. V lost 0 bases to trimming and J lost 2 bases; unmatched junction nucleotides: 4. The germline V gene encodes CDR1 MNHEY and CDR2 SVGAGI.

Only a few counts were recorded for this clonotype. The chain combines TRBV7-9 with TRBJ2-6, with D unresolved. Trimming took off 1 base at V and 2 bases at J, with 9 bases between the two ends. This CDR3 comprises 16 residues. Looked up from germline, CDR1 is SEHNR and CDR2 is FQNEAQ (reference sequence). CDR3 loop: CASSLDIVPGANVLTF. In DNA form, the CDR3 reads TGTGCCAGCAGCTTAGATATCGTCCCTGGGGCCAACGTCCTGACTTTC.

This rearrangement joins TRBV30 to TRBJ2-7, with a tentative D call TRBD1 (6 bases). Trimming took off 0 bases at V and 9 bases at J, with 15 bases between the two ends. CDR3 length: 13 residues. Germline loops: CDR1 GTSNPN, CDR2 SVGIG (reference sequence). The CDR3 loop reads CAWSVQGGAVQYF. Here the CDR3 DNA reads TGTGCCTGGAGTGTACAAGGGGGAGCGGTGCAGTACTTC.

With respect to this clonotype: A junction boundary mismatches the germline segment, possibly from a read error. V is TRBV18 and J is TRBJ2-3; D call uncertain. This CDR3 spans 15 amino acids. Germline V gives CDR1 KGHSH, CDR2 LQKENI. The CDR3, as DNA: TGTGCCAGCTCACCAACCGGCGTAAGCACAGATACGCGGTATTTT. This codes for CASSPTGVSTDTRYF.

This clonotype turned up a few times. The chain links TRBV11-3 to TRBJ2-1; TRBD1 agrees at 9 bases. The CDR3 spans 17 residues. V was pared by 1 base and J by 6 bases, with 10 bases of the junction left unmatched. The germline V gene encodes CDR1 SGHNT and CDR2 YENEEA. The CDR3 sequence is CASSLGAGTGIINEQFF. The CDR3 DNA sequence: TGTGCCAGCAGCTTAGGCGCCGGGACAGGGATCATCAATGAGCAGTTCTTC.

This clonotype has just a few counts. V usage is TRBV4-2 and J usage is TRBJ2-1; 9 bases match TRBD2. The CDR3 has 15 amino acids. With V trimmed by 1 base and J by 8 bases, 6 bases remained unmatched. Germline CDR1 and CDR2: LGHNA and YNFKEQ. The CDR3 is CASSQVVSGRHEQFF. The CDR3 coding sequence is TGTGCCAGCAGCCAAGTGGTTAGCGGGAGACATGAGCAGTTCTTC.

The chain combines TRBV7-3 with TRBJ1-1, with a possible D match to TRBD1 (6 bases). V lost 5 bases, J lost 5 bases, and 15 bases lay in between. CDR3 length: 14 amino acids. Germline V gene lookup returns CDR1 SGHTA and CDR2 FQGTGA. CDR3 in DNA: TGTGCCAGCAGCCTACAGGGTTTTAAGACTGAAGCTTTCTTT. Translation: CASSLQGFKTEAFF.

This clonotype was detected only a few times. The V and J genes are TRBV3-1 and TRBJ2-3; D perhaps matches TRBD2 (6 bases). V lost 3 bases, J lost 5 bases, and 21 bases lay in between. This CDR3 spans 17 amino acids. Germline V gives CDR1 LGHDT, CDR2 YNNKEL (reference sequence). The CDR3 region has the DNA TGTGCCAGCAGCCACGAACTAGCCCCGGGTTCGGGAGATACGCAGTATTTT. Translated, it gives CASSHELAPGSGDTQYF.

This clonotype was seen only a few times. V usage is TRBV20-1 and J usage is TRBJ1-1; unclear D gene. The CDR3 contains 10 residues. Per the germline V gene, CDR1 is DFQATT and CDR2 is SNEGSKA (reference sequence). V gave up 6 bases and J gave up 7 bases, with 9 bases separating them. CDR3 bases: TGCAGTGCCGTGGGCCGTGAAGCTTTCTTT. This encodes CSAVGREAFF.

This clonotype was detected a few times. V is TRBV20-1 and J is TRBJ2-1, with TRBD1 as a possible D gene (6 bases). CDR1 is DFQATT, CDR2 SNEGSKA, per germline (reference sequence). The CDR3 is made up of 16 amino acids. The V end was cut by 0 bases, the J end by 9 bases, with 21 bases between. As DNA, the CDR3 is TGCAGTGCTAGAGATGCCCAGGGCTCGCCCAGGGGTGAGCAGTTCTTC. It yields the protein CSARDAQGSPRGEQFF.

The chain joins TRBV7-3 to TRBJ2-2, with a tentative D call TRBD2 (6 bases). Looked up from germline, CDR1 is SGHTA and CDR2 is FQGTGA. The germline V and J ends were trimmed by 5 bases and 0 bases, with 13 bases remaining between them. This CDR3 spans 16 amino acids. The DNA of the CDR3 is TGTGCCAGCAGCCCTTGGGGCGGGACGAACACCGGGGAGCTGTTTTTT. It yields the protein CASSPWGGTNTGELFF.

The gene calls are TRBV19 and TRBJ2-5; TRBD1 matches at 10 bases. Germline trimming cut 3 bases from V and 2 bases from J; bases unmatched to any gene: 3. The CDR3 loop spans 15 amino acids. Germline V gene lookup returns CDR1 LNHDA and CDR2 SQIVND (reference sequence). As DNA, the CDR3 is TGTGCCAGTAGTATCGGGACAGGGGTTCAAGAGACCCAGTACTTC. Translating it yields CASSIGTGVQETQYF.

The V gene is TRBV20-1, the J gene TRBJ2-3, with TRBD2 matching over 8 bases. The CDR3 spans 15 residues. Germline CDR1 and CDR2: DFQATT and SNEGSKA (reference sequence). V lost 0 bases to trimming and J lost 3 bases; unmatched junction nucleotides: 5. CDR3 nucleotides: TGCAGTGCTAGAGACTATCGGGGGGGAACAGATACGCAGTATTTT. It encodes CSARDYRGGTDTQYF.